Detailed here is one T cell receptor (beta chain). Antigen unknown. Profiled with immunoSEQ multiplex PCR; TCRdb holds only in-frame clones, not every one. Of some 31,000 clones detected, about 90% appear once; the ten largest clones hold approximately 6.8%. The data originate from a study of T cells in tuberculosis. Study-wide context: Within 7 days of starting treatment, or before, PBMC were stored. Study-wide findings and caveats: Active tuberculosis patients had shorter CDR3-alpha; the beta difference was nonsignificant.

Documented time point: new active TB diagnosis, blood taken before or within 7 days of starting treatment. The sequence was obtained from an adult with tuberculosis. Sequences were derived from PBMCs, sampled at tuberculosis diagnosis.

CDR3 in amino acids: CASSLPTSGRSNEQFF. CDR3 nucleotides: TGTGCCAGCAGTTTACCGACTAGCGGGAGAAGTAATGAGCAGTTCTTC. V is TRBV28 and J is TRBJ2-1; TRBD2 matches 12 bases. The CDR3 totals 16 residues. Per the germline V gene, CDR1 is MDHEN and CDR2 is SYDVKM. J lost 7 bases, V lost 2 bases, and 6 bases had no gene match. The full variable domain, its missing parts supplied by reference TRBV28 and TRBJ2-1, is DVKVTQSSRYLVKRTGEKVFLECVQDMDHENMFWYRQDPGLGLRLIYFSYDVKMKEKGDIPEGYSVSREKKERFSLILESASTNQTSMYLCASSLPTSGRSNEQFFGPGTRLTVL.